The rows below give T cell receptor beta chains drawn from one sample of a study of blood T cell repertoires in COVID-19. Repertoires were generated with immunoSEQ multiplex PCR, while TCRdb's copy carries only in-frame clones and drops some. The sample yields hundreds of thousands of clones, 70% to 90% seen once. The source material was peripheral blood. The receptors originated from a man aged 18 to 30 with active or convalescent COVID-19. The CDR3 runs from the conserved cysteine through the conserved F or W. A D gene is named only where the DNA matches it firmly. The size of a clone is reported for some rows only, either as once, few or many, or as a class for expanded clones.

. TRBJ2-3 TRBD1 TRBV4-1 CASSHPGQFSTDTQYF TGCGCCAGCAGCCACCCGGGACAGTTTAGCACAGATACGCAGTATTTT
. TRBJ1-1 . TRBV6-5 CASNTGINTEAFF TGTGCCAGCAATACAGGGATTAACACTGAAGCTTTCTTT
. TRBJ2-7 . TRBV5-1 CASSSGGQQYF TGCGCCAGCAGCTCGGGGGGCCAGCAGTACTTC
. TRBJ1-1 . TRBV21-1 CASSKEVVRGLELSQAFF TGTGCCAGCAGCAAAGAGGTCGTGAGGGGGCTCGAACTGTCGCAAGCTTTCTTT
. TRBJ1-1 . TRBV19 CASSAIGANTEAFF TGTGCCAGTAGTGCAATAGGAGCGAACACTGAAGCTTTCTTT
. TRBJ2-7 TRBD1 TRBV6-1 CASSELDRAYEQYF TGTGCCAGCAGTGAATTGGACAGGGCTTACGAGCAGTACTTC
few TRBJ1-5 . TRBV6-2/TRBV6-3 CASSLAPRPQHF TGTGCCAGCAGTTTAGCGCCGAGGCCCCAGCATTTT
. TRBJ2-1 TRBD2 TRBV3-1/TRBV3-2 CASSQKLAVYYNEQFF TGTGCCAGCAGCCAAAAACTAGCGGTCTACTACAATGAGCAGTTCTTC
. TRBJ1-5 TRBD1 TRBV25-1 CASSESGQYSNQPQHF TGTGCCAGCAGTGAGTCGGGACAGTATAGCAATCAGCCCCAGCATTTT
. TRBJ1-5 . TRBV9 CASSVEGAGQPQHF TGTGCCAGCAGCGTAGAAGGGGCTGGTCAGCCCCAGCATTTT
. TRBJ2-2 . TRBV5-6 CASSLDQGTNTGELFF TGTGCCAGCAGCTTGGATCAGGGAACAAACACCGGGGAGCTGTTTTTT
. TRBJ2-3 . TRBV6-1 CASSEGGAVAQYF TGTGCCAGCAGTGAAGGTGGGGCCGTAGCGCAGTATTTT
once TRBJ1-2 . TRBV6-5 CASSPSLVSNYGYTF TGTGCCAGCAGCCCCTCCCTAGTTTCTAACTATGGCTACACCTTC
. TRBJ1-3 TRBD1 TRBV4-3 CASSPGTGRSGNTIYF TGCGCCAGCAGCCCAGGGACAGGCCGCTCTGGAAACACCATATATTTT
. TRBJ2-3 TRBD2 TRBV5-5 CASSFREGDTQYF TGTGCCAGCAGCTTCAGGGAGGGGGATACGCAGTATTTT
. TRBJ1-2 . TRBV7-9 CASSLQGLANYGYTF TGTGCCAGCAGCTTGCAGGGCTTAGCTAACTATGGCTACACCTTC
. TRBJ1-1 . TRBV12-3/TRBV12-4 CASSYRAEAFF TGTGCCAGCAGCTACAGGGCAGAAGCTTTCTTT
. TRBJ2-5 . TRBV5-4 CASSVGGQETQYF TGTGCCAGCAGCGTCGGCGGTCAAGAGACCCAGTACTTC
. TRBJ1-1 TRBD1 TRBV27 CASSDRGRTEAFF TGTGCCAGCAGTGACAGGGGAAGGACTGAAGCTTTCTTT
few TRBJ2-3 . TRBV12-3/TRBV12-4 CASSLTDTQYF TGTGCCAGCAGCCTCACAGATACGCAGTATTTT
. TRBJ1-2 . TRBV5-4 CASSLPTEEYGYTF TGTGCCAGCAGCTTGCCCACTGAAGAGTATGGCTACACCTTC
. TRBJ1-1 TRBD1 TRBV18 CASSTDRDTEAFF TGTGCCAGCTCTACTGACAGGGACACTGAAGCTTTCTTT
. TRBJ1-3 . TRBV7-9 CASTAGPGSSGNTIYF TGTGCCAGCACCGCCGGGCCGGGGAGCTCTGGAAACACCATATATTTT
once TRBJ2-7 TRBD2 TRBV7-3 CASSLISGEKQYF TGTGCCAGCAGCCTAATTAGCGGGGAAAAGCAGTACTTC
. TRBJ2-1 TRBD2 TRBV5-1 CASSLVSSGGSFVSNEQFF TGCGCCAGCAGCTTGGTTTCCAGCGGGGGTTCGTTTGTTAGTAATGAGCAGTTCTTC
. TRBJ1-6 . TRBV27 CASSLSQVTSYNSPLHF TGTGCCAGCAGTTTATCACAAGTAACCTCCTATAATTCACCCCTCCACTTT
. TRBJ2-3 TRBD2 TRBV6-5 CASRPGGEDTQYF TGTGCCAGCAGACCGGGGGGGGAAGATACGCAGTATTTT
. TRBJ2-7 TRBD2 TRBV3-1/TRBV3-2 CASSHRREVQYF TGTGCCAGCAGCCACCGCCGGGAGGTGCAGTACTTC
. TRBJ2-5 . TRBV4-2 CASSQEVGGGPETQYF TGTGCCAGCAGCCAAGAAGTAGGCGGGGGCCCAGAGACCCAGTACTTC
. TRBJ1-1 . TRBV7-2 CASSLRFSGQNTEAFF TGTGCCAGCAGCCTCCGGTTTAGCGGCCAGAACACTGAAGCTTTCTTT
once TRBJ1-1 . TRBV28 CASTVGAVNTEAFF TGTGCCAGCACCGTGGGGGCGGTGAACACTGAAGCTTTCTTT
once TRBJ2-3 . TRBV6-6 CAIRGGSTDTQYF TGTGCCATAAGGGGGGGGAGCACAGATACGCAGTATTTT